One sample yielded the 14 T cell receptor beta chains listed below, sequenced in a study of cytomegalovirus exposure and HLA in healthy donors. The study ran its PCR with 60 Vbeta and 13 Jbeta primers. Sequencing used immunoSEQ multiplex PCR; TCRdb keeps in-frame clones, though not all of them. The table lists under 200,000 clones, roughly 80% of them singletons, with around 0.24% in the top ten. Material: PBMCs. Receptors were obtained from a boy under 18 in good health and CMV-seronegative.

The chain combines TRBV7-9 with TRBJ1-4; TRBD1 matches at 10 bases. After removal of 4 bases from V and 8 bases from J, the junction contained 10 bases not matched to a gene. The CDR3 contains 16 residues. CDR1 is SEHNR and CDR2 is FQNEAQ in the germline V gene (reference sequence). The chain's CDR3 is CASSWHSDRGNEKLFF. The CDR3 nucleotides read TGTGCCAGCAGCTGGCACTCGGACAGGGGGAACGAAAAACTGTTTTTT. Supplemented by reference TRBV7-9 and TRBJ1-4, the full variable domain reads DTGVSQNPRHKITKRGQNVTFRCDPISEHNRLYWYRQTLGQGPEFLTYFQNEAQLEKSRLLSDRFSAERPKGSFSTLEIQRTEQGDSAMYLCASSWHSDRGNEKLFFGSGTQLSVL.

This rearrangement joins TRBV9 to TRBJ2-2; 8 bases fit TRBD2. Germline trimming cut 4 bases from V and 5 bases from J; bases unmatched to any gene: 7. Germline loops: CDR1 SGDLS, CDR2 YYNGEE. The CDR3 covers 15 residues. The CDR3: CASSLLAGGTGELFF. CDR3 sequence (DNA): TGTGCCAGCAGCCTTCTAGCGGGTGGGACCGGGGAGCTGTTTTTT.

The chain is built from TRBV5-1 and TRBJ1-3; no firm D call. Trimming left V 0 bases short and J 2 bases short, with 15 bases between. Per germline, CDR1 SGHRS and CDR2 YFSETQ. The CDR3 consists of 17 residues. The CDR3 region has the DNA TGCGCCAGCAGCTTGGTGGGTTTCGTGGAGACTGGAAACACCATATATTTT. Translating it yields CASSLVGFVETGNTIYF.

In DNA form, the CDR3 reads TGCAGCGTTTGGACTAGCGGAAAGAACACCGGGGAGCTGTTTTTT. Translated: CSVWTSGKNTGELFF. The chain is built from TRBV29-1 and TRBJ2-2; 10 positions agree with TRBD2. CDR3 size: 15 residues. V lost 5 bases to trimming and J lost 1 base; unmatched junction nucleotides: 4. Germline loops: CDR1 SQVTM, CDR2 ANQGSEA.

The chain links TRBV4-1 to TRBJ2-7, with 8 bases lining up with TRBD2. The CDR3 spans 18 residues. V shed 5 bases, J shed 4 bases, and the junction held 19 bases outside the gene matches. Germline V lookup: CDR1 MGHRA, CDR2 YSYEKL. The CDR3 loop reads CASSLGSLAGVGGYEQYF. The CDR3, as DNA: TGCGCCAGCAGCTTGGGGTCTCTAGCGGGCGTTGGAGGTTACGAGCAGTACTTC.

The chain recombines TRBV11-2 with TRBJ1-2, with 7 bases that match TRBD1. The germline V gene encodes CDR1 SGHAT and CDR2 FQNNGV. The CDR3 has 16 amino acids. After removal of 4 bases from V and 9 bases from J, the junction contained 17 bases not matched to a gene. CDR3 sequence reads: CASSSNYRGGGKSYTF. The CDR3 bases are TGTGCCAGCAGCTCGAACTACAGGGGAGGAGGTAAAAGCTACACCTTC.

V gene TRBV29-1 combines with J gene TRBJ1-1; 7 positions agree with TRBD1. The CDR3 totals 13 residues. The germline CDR1 and CDR2 sequences are SQVTM and ANQGSEA. J gave up 0 bases and V 7 bases, and 5 bases lay outside the gene matches. CDR3 residues: CSAGQALNTEAFF. The CDR3 coding sequence is TGCAGCGCTGGACAGGCTTTGAACACTGAAGCTTTCTTT. Complete variable domain (other parts from reference TRBV29-1 and TRBJ1-1): SAVISQKPSRDICQRGTSLTIQCQVDSQVTMMFWYRQQPGQSLTLIATANQGSEATYESGFVIDKFPISRPNLTFSTLTVSNMSPEDSSIYLCSAGQALNTEAFFGQGTRLTVV.

The chain couples TRBV9 to TRBJ2-7; D might be TRBD2 (6 bases). This CDR3 has 14 amino acids. V dropped 3 bases and J dropped 6 bases, with 16 bases sitting between them. CDR1 is SGDLS and CDR2 is YYNGEE in the germline V gene. CDR3 in DNA: TGTGCCAGCAGCGCCCGGACGGGAGTGGGCGAGCAGTACTTC. Amino acids: CASSARTGVGEQYF.

V gene TRBV10-3 combines with J gene TRBJ1-1, with 7 bases fitting TRBD1. The germline V gene has CDR1 ENHRY and CDR2 SYGVKD. After removal of 10 bases from V and 4 bases from J, the junction contained 9 bases not matched to a gene. The CDR3 extends over 13 amino acids. Here the CDR3 reads CATEPGQTTEAFF. CDR3 bases: TGTGCCACCGAACCGGGACAGACCACTGAAGCTTTCTTT.

As to this clone: A read error may account for a junction end that differs from germline. The chain has TRBV7-9 and TRBJ1-4, with D tentatively TRBD1 (5 bases). The CDR3 has 13 residues. Germline V gives CDR1 SEHNR, CDR2 FQNEAQ (reference sequence). CDR3 bases: TGTTCCAGCAGCCCACGACAGATACTTGAGCTGTTTTTT. Protein: CSSSPRQILELFF. Combining the CDR3 with reference TRBV7-9 and TRBJ1-4 gives the whole variable domain DTGVSQNPRHKITKRGQNVTFRCDPISEHNRLYWYRQTLGQGPEFLTYFQNEAQLEKSRLLSDRFSAERPKGSFSTLEIQRTEQGDSAMYLCSSSPRQILELFFGSGTQLSVL.

The J gene is TRBJ1-5, the V gene TRBV2; no clear D. Between the trimmed V and J ends, which lost 3 bases and 7 bases, there was a span of 13 bases. There are 14 residues in the CDR3. From germline, CDR1 is SNHLY and CDR2 FYNNEI. The CDR3 region is CASSESRVEQPQHF. The CDR3 DNA reads as TGTGCCAGCAGTGAGTCGAGGGTCGAACAGCCCCAGCATTTT.

The CDR3 DNA reads TGTGCCAGCAGCTTGACTAGCGGGGGGCATAATGAGCAGTTCTTC. Translation gives CASSLTSGGHNEQFF. The gene calls are TRBV5-4 and TRBJ2-1; 12 positions agree with TRBD2. J gave up 7 bases and V 1 base, and 3 bases lay outside the gene matches. The CDR3 consists of 15 residues. Germline CDR1 and CDR2: SGHNT and YYREEE (reference sequence).

V usage is TRBV9 and J usage is TRBJ2-7; possible D gene TRBD1, 6 bases. The length of the CDR3 is 14 residues. The germline gives CDR1 SGDLS, CDR2 YYNGEE. With 5 bases removed from V and 2 bases from J, the gap between germline ends came to 14 bases. Here the CDR3 reads CASSLQGAAYEQYF. The CDR3 bases are TGTGCCAGCAGTCTACAGGGAGCGGCCTACGAGCAGTACTTC.

CDR3 residues: CASSPLREGSYNEQFF. In DNA form, the CDR3 reads TGCGCCAGCAGCCCCCTACGGGAGGGCTCCTACAATGAGCAGTTCTTC. J is TRBJ2-1 and V is TRBV4-1; 8 bases align to TRBD2. Germline trimming cut 4 bases from V and 0 bases from J; bases unmatched to any gene: 5. The V gene's germline CDR1 is MGHRA and CDR2 YSYEKL. The CDR3 runs 16 residues.